Sequencing of this T cell receptor (beta chain) was carried out in a study of blood T cell repertoires in COVID-19. Overall study: Sites in the United States, Italy and Spain provided acute and convalescent COVID-19 samples. T cells, B-cell-depleted T cells, or PBMCs supplied cDNA or gDNA.

Trimming left V 5 bases short and J 2 bases short, with 20 bases between. Germline V lookup: CDR1 SEHNR, CDR2 FQNEAQ (reference sequence). The CDR3 spans 17 residues. In the study's own analysis: Amplified reference gene primers provided the basis for estimating nucleated cell counts. TCRdb keeps only in-frame clones here, not all; method: immunoSEQ multiplex PCR. V and J calls and clone size are those listed in that table; D and trimming were worked out from the DNA. This table holds roughly 250,000 clones, roughly 79% found once. The source material was peripheral blood. The rearrangement uses TRBV7-9 and TRBJ2-3; D is possibly TRBD1 (7 bases). This clonotype was obtained from a woman in her sixties with active or convalescent COVID-19. CDR3 in amino acids: CASSPRQGGPPTDTQYF. In nucleotides, the CDR3 is TGTGCCAGCAGCCCTCGTCAGGGGGGACCTCCCACAGATACGCAGTATTTT.